This note documents a single TCR beta chain sequence. There is no known antigen for this receptor. Base qualities are not recorded, but no much larger clone differs from it by a single base. Library preparation was by the immunoSEQ multiplex PCR assay. TCRdb re-hosts the immuneACCESS table, in-frame sequences only. Its copies lack some clones; in the studies checked, an unresolved V gene accounts for under half of them, and the cause for the rest is not known. Within this sample are some 14,000 clones, with around 70% of them counted one time only. 27% of the sample comes from the top ten. This sample was taken from a study of T cells after somatic rescue of genetic block (dated by TCRdb to about 2020). A note on the overall study: What the study looked at was long-term robustness, specifically in a T-cell system that came about through somatic rescue of a genetic block in T-cell development.

Sequenced input: peripheral blood mononuclear cells (PBMCs). This TCR was sampled from a young man.

The bases are TGTGCCAGCAGTGAAAGGGAACAGGCGGCTAGGACCTTC. The encoded protein is CASSEREQAARTF. This receptor chain uses TRBV2 and TRBJ1-2, and perhaps TRBD1 as D gene, on 5 matching bases. The germline V gene yields SNHLY for CDR1 and FYNNEI for CDR2. V is cut by 2 bases and J by 14 bases, and the space between the germline ends is 18 bases. The CDR3 measures 13 amino acids from cysteine to phenylalanine. Just the 39-base CDR3 DNA is kept, in frame starting at base 1.